This is a list of T cell receptor beta chains from one sample in a study of CD8+CD57+ T cells in acquired aplastic anemia. TCRdb recomputed calls from the reads with MiXCR, one row per CDR3 protein. Here the sample spans about 220,000 distinct CDR3 sequences, about a third being singletons. The sequenced sample consisted of sorted CD4+, CD8+, or CD8+CD57+ T cells (not recorded which) from PBMCs. These receptors all come from a human donor in good health, serving as a control. CDR3s include the opening cysteine and the closing phenylalanine or tryptophan. The D gene is left open where the match is weak. A row's size may be missing; if present it is once, few, many or a size class.

CDR3	DNA	J	D	V	size
CASSTSGTGDSGNTIYF	TGTGCCAGCAGCACCTCCGGGACAGGGGACTCTGGAAACACCATATATTTT	TRBJ1-3	TRBD1	TRBV2	-
CASSLFASSYNEQFF	TGTGCCAGCAGCTTATTCGCCAGCTCCTACAATGAGCAGTTCTTC	TRBJ2-1	-	TRBV7-3	many
CASSLVPNNYGYTF	TGTGCCAGCAGCTTAGTTCCGAACAACTATGGCTACACCTTC	TRBJ1-2	-	TRBV7-9	-
CASSAGGSNYGYTF	TGTGCCAGCAGCGCCGGTGGGTCTAACTATGGCTACACCTTC	TRBJ1-2	-	TRBV2	many
CASSDLTGTLDTQYF	TGTGCCAGCAGTGATCTAACCGGGACCTTAGATACGCAGTATTTT	TRBJ2-3	-	TRBV2	many
CASSLLPLALQETQYF	TGCGCCAGCAGCTTGTTACCTTTGGCTCTCCAAGAGACCCAGTACTTC	TRBJ2-5	-	TRBV5-1	-
CSARSPRASGGIGRNEQYF	TGCAGTGCTAGATCTCCCAGGGCTAGCGGGGGGATCGGCAGAAACGAGCAGTACTTC	TRBJ2-7	TRBD2	TRBV20-1	-
CASRPPGGGVEETQYF	TGTGCCAGCAGACCGCCGGGCGGGGGGGTCGAGGAGACCCAGTACTTC	TRBJ2-5	TRBD2	TRBV7-2	-
CATREQGAKTIQYF	TGTGCCACCAGGGAGCAGGGGGCCAAAACCATTCAGTACTTC	TRBJ2-4	TRBD1	TRBV15	-
CASSRQGTMNTEAFF	TGTGCCAGCAGTAGACAGGGGACAATGAACACTGAAGCTTTCTTT	TRBJ1-1	TRBD1	TRBV6-1	-
CASSLARYEQYF	TGTGCCAGCAGCTTAGCGCGGTACGAGCAGTACTTC	TRBJ2-7	-	TRBV11-1	-
CASSAGTGSYEQYF	TGCGCCAGCAGCGCCGGGACAGGTTCGTACGAGCAGTACTTC	TRBJ2-7	TRBD1	TRBV25-1	-
CASSVGRDRGYEKLFF	TGTGCCAGCAGCGTAGGAAGGGACAGGGGCTACGAAAAACTGTTTTTT	TRBJ1-4	TRBD1	TRBV9	many
CASSQGQIYGYTF	TGTGCCAGCAGTCAGGGACAGATCTATGGCTACACCTTC	TRBJ1-2	TRBD1	TRBV12-3/TRBV12-4	many
CATRNNVKNEQFF	TGTGCCACCAGAAATAACGTAAAGAATGAGCAGTTCTTC	TRBJ2-1	-	TRBV24-1	-
CSAGTSGSHGELFF	TGCAGCGCCGGGACTAGCGGGAGTCACGGGGAGCTGTTTTTT	TRBJ2-2	TRBD2	TRBV29-1	-
CATSRDRGNYEQYF	TGTGCCACCAGCAGAGATCGGGGGAACTACGAGCAGTACTTC	TRBJ2-7	-	TRBV15	few
CATSREVAGLGTDTQYF	TGTGCCACCAGCAGAGAGGTAGCGGGACTAGGCACAGATACGCAGTATTTT	TRBJ2-3	TRBD2	TRBV15	once
CASSSRTVSFEAFF	TGTGCCAGCAGTTCCCGGACAGTGAGCTTTGAAGCTTTCTTT	TRBJ1-1	-	TRBV6-1	few
CASSQEEGWETQYF	TGTGCCAGCAGCCAAGAAGAGGGGTGGGAGACCCAGTACTTC	TRBJ2-5	-	TRBV4-2	many
CASSQEVRGAEAFF	TGCGCCAGCAGCCAAGAAGTCCGCGGGGCTGAAGCTTTCTTT	TRBJ1-1	-	TRBV3-1	-
CASTENRQLGYTF	TGTGCCAGCACCGAGAACCGACAGCTTGGCTACACCTTC	TRBJ1-2	-	TRBV7-2	many
CATSDRTIEQFF	TGTGCCACCAGTGATAGGACTATCGAGCAGTTCTTC	TRBJ2-1	-	TRBV24-1	many
CSASAGNEQYF	TGCAGTGCTAGTGCGGGGAACGAGCAGTACTTC	TRBJ2-7	-	TRBV20-1	few
CASGVEVLSGANVLTF	TGTGCCAGCGGCGTAGAAGTACTCTCTGGGGCCAACGTCCTAACTTTC	TRBJ2-6	-	TRBV9	-
CASSLAPQGASNQPQHF	TGCGCCAGCAGCTTGGCCCCACAGGGGGCTAGCAATCAGCCCCAGCATTTT	TRBJ1-5	TRBD1	TRBV5-1	-